Following are 12 T cell receptor beta chains from one sample sequenced in a study of OX40 agonist ivuxolimab in advanced cancers. Data came from immunoSEQ multiplex PCR; TCRdb stores just in-frame clones and leaves some out. The sample includes around 84,000 clones, 94% of them seen just once. The material was CD4+ or CD8+ T cells sorted from blood, obtained in a trial of the OX40 agonist ivuxolimab. The receptors derive from an adult with an advanced solid tumor such as melanoma, head and neck, liver or kidney cancer.

J is TRBJ2-3 and V is TRBV15, with 9 bases fitting TRBD1. J lost 4 bases, V lost 4 bases, and 6 bases had no gene match. Germline CDR1 and CDR2: LNHNV and YYDKDF (reference sequence). CDR3 length equals 15 residues. The CDR3 region is CATSTDRGTADTQYF. CDR3 nucleotides: TGTGCCACCAGCACAGACAGGGGGACAGCAGATACGCAGTATTTT.

This rearrangement joins TRBV18 to TRBJ2-7; D not resolved. In germline, CDR1 is KGHSH, CDR2 LQKENI. This CDR3 has 12 residues. Trimming left V 8 bases short and J 3 bases short, with 11 bases between. The CDR3 loop is CASPSYLYEQYF. The CDR3 DNA is TGTGCCAGCCCCTCATACCTCTACGAGCAGTACTTC.

The chain couples TRBV5-6 to TRBJ1-5; D gene unclear. Germline CDR1 reads SGHDT; CDR2 reads YYEEEE. The germline V and J ends were trimmed by 4 bases and 2 bases, with 10 bases remaining between them. The length of the CDR3 is 14 residues. The DNA for the CDR3 is TGTGCCAGCAGCGAGACCGGGGGCAATCAGCCCCAGCATTTT. The encoded protein is CASSETGGNQPQHF.

The chain carries TRBV21-1 and TRBJ2-7; the listed D gene, TRBD2, was not tested against the DNA. TRBV21-1 is annotated as a pseudogene. CDR3 size: 14 residues. Here the CDR3 reads CASTGTSGSYEQYF. The CDR3 nucleotides read TGTGCCAGCACCGGGACTAGCGGCTCCTACGAGCAGTACTTC.

This clone was seen a single time. The chain combines TRBV5-6 with TRBJ2-7; 7 bases are shared with TRBD1. After removal of 6 bases from V and 3 bases from J, the junction contained 6 bases not matched to a gene. Looked up from germline, CDR1 is SGHDT and CDR2 is YYEEEE. The CDR3 loop spans 13 amino acids. CDR3 bases: TGTGCCAGCACACGACAGGGCTACTACGAGCAGTACTTC. This translates into CASTRQGYYEQYF.

Only one count was recorded for this clone. The rearrangement uses TRBV4-3 and TRBJ2-7, with TRBD2 identical over 8 bases. The CDR3 length is 14 residues. V dropped 4 bases and J dropped 2; count of bases not matched to a gene: 4. Germline assignment: CDR1 LGHNA and CDR2 YSLEER. The CDR3 region is CASSPGLGAYEQYF. CDR3 bases: TGCGCCAGCAGCCCGGGACTAGGGGCCTACGAGCAGTACTTC.

This clone occurred once. The rearrangement links TRBV12-5 to TRBJ1-1; D possibly corresponds to TRBD1 (5 bases). Trimming stripped 1 base from V and 5 bases from J, with 8 bases between. The CDR3 covers 13 residues. Germline assignment: CDR1 LGHNT and CDR2 FRNRAP. The CDR3 reads CASGLAGGTEAFF. For the CDR3, the DNA is TGTGCTAGTGGTTTGGCTGGGGGGACTGAAGCTTTCTTT.

In nucleotides, the CDR3 is TGCGCCAGCAGCCATGGAGGGTGGGCGTCTCGAGAGACCCAGTACTTC. Translated, it gives CASSHGGWASRETQYF. V and J are TRBV4-3 and TRBJ2-5, with D possibly TRBD2 on 6 matching bases. The V gene lost 3 bases and the J gene lost 4 bases, with 18 bases spanning the gap. This CDR3 has 16 residues. From germline, CDR1 is LGHNA and CDR2 YSLEER.

The gene calls are TRBV5-1 and TRBJ1-2; D is perhaps TRBD1 (6 bases). This CDR3 comprises 16 residues. Germline CDR1 SGHRS, CDR2 YFSETQ. Trimming removed 3 bases at V and 8 bases at J, with 23 bases between. The CDR3, as DNA: TGCGCCAGCAGCTCCCCGGTTGACGACAGGCGCGGGGGCTACACCTTC. It encodes CASSSPVDDRRGGYTF.

This chain connects TRBV2 to TRBJ2-1; 12 bases are a match to TRBD2. The CDR3 is 14 amino acids. Germline V lookup: CDR1 SNHLY, CDR2 FYNNEI. The trim removed 4 bases at V and 8 bases at J, leaving 3 bases unmatched. The CDR3 loop is CASSGLAGVDEQFF. The CDR3 bases are TGTGCCAGCAGTGGACTAGCGGGAGTGGATGAGCAGTTCTTC.

The V gene is TRBV4-3, the J gene TRBJ2-7, with 7 bases matching TRBD1. The germline gives CDR1 LGHNA, CDR2 YSLEER. The CDR3 has 15 amino acids. J lost 2 bases, V lost 0 bases, and 4 bases had no gene match. The CDR3 sequence is CASSQDPGTAYEQYF. The CDR3 coding sequence is TGCGCCAGCAGCCAAGATCCGGGGACAGCCTACGAGCAGTACTTC.

V usage is TRBV9 and J usage is TRBJ2-7; 7 bases are shared with TRBD2. After removal of 0 bases from V and 6 bases from J, the junction contained 6 bases not matched to a gene. The CDR3 runs 14 residues. CDR1 is SGDLS and CDR2 is YYNGEE in the germline V gene. CDR3: CASSVELGGAEQYF. The CDR3 DNA sequence: TGTGCCAGCAGCGTAGAGTTGGGAGGGGCCGAGCAGTACTTC.